The present T cell receptor beta chain was sequenced within a study of post-analysis software for immune sequencing data. At the level of the study: There were relapsing-remitting, secondary progressive and progressive-relapsing multiple sclerosis among the disease courses included.

Study findings and constraints: Elevated frequency relative to controls characterized several TRBV segments in patients, TRBV5-6, TRBV5-1 and TRBV20-1 among them. Multiple sclerosis patients showed significantly lower normalized Chao1 diversity than controls did.

Losses at the gene ends were 2 bases for V and 2 bases for J; bases not matched to a gene: 9. In germline, CDR1 is ENHRY, CDR2 SYGVKD. The CDR3 has 16 amino acids. This clonotype turned up a few times. The antigen is undetermined. Prepared libraries of TCR beta cDNA carried unique molecular identifiers. There were about 0.85 to 11 million T cells, and about 500,000 cDNA molecules came from them. Using its own MiXCR run on the PCR reads, TCRdb lists one record per CDR3 protein. The data hold over 150,000 distinct CDR3 sequences, with about 34% observed a single time. This clonotype originated in a girl under 18 with multiple sclerosis. V usage is TRBV10-3 and J usage is TRBJ2-7, with TRBD2 matching 7 bases. The material sequenced was blood, taken after autologous hematopoietic stem cell transplantation. In nucleotides, the CDR3 is TGTGCCATCAGTGAGGTGGACGAGCGGGATACCTACGAGCAGTACTTC. As protein: CAISEVDERDTYEQYF.